Each of the 20 T cell receptor beta chains below was sequenced from the same sample in a study of regulatory T cells in long-lasting Graves disease. Investigators prepared the TCR beta libraries by applying iRepertoire HTBI primers and Arm-PCR of CDR3 regions. MiXCR, run by TCRdb on the multiplex PCR reads, gives a single entry per CDR3 protein. The sample has roughly 500,000 distinct CDR3 sequences, approximately 21% seen once. Time point of the sample: persistent/refractory GD, antithyroid drugs over 5 years with positive TRAb. Construction of the TCR library relied on RNA isolated from PBMCs. Specimen: peripheral blood mononuclear cells (PBMCs), collected when the disease was refractory, from a patient treated with antithyroid drugs. Receptor source: a female donor with Graves disease.

Many counts were recorded for this clonotype. The chain links TRBV28 to TRBJ1-2; no definite D call. The CDR3 sequence is 15 residues long. The germline V gene has CDR1 MDHEN and CDR2 SYDVKM. Trimming stripped 5 bases from V and 4 bases from J, with 17 bases between. The CDR3 DNA sequence: TGTGCCAGCAGTGGTCCCTTAGTCCAGATCTATGGCTACACCTTC. This translates into CASSGPLVQIYGYTF.

This clonotype was observed at least ten times. The rearrangement uses TRBV28 and TRBJ1-4; D unresolved. V dropped 6 bases and J dropped 8 bases, with 16 bases sitting between them. There are 14 residues in the CDR3. CDR1 is MDHEN and CDR2 is SYDVKM in the germline V gene. DNA for the CDR3: TGTGCCAGCAGCTCCCCCCCAAGGGAAGAAAAACTGTTTTTT. Its translation: CASSSPPREEKLFF.

This clonotype was recorded at least ten times. The gene calls are TRBV5-6 and TRBJ2-7, with D perhaps matching TRBD1 (5 bases). Germline V lookup: CDR1 SGHDT, CDR2 YYEEEE. The CDR3 spans 15 residues. Trimming took off 3 bases at V and 0 bases at J, with 13 bases between the two ends. The CDR3 DNA follows: TGTGCCAGCAGCTGGACAACCGGGCGCTCCTACGAGCAGTACTTC. Amino acids: CASSWTTGRSYEQYF.

This chain uses TRBV7-9 with TRBJ2-5; D is possibly TRBD1 or TRBD2 (5 bases each). In germline, CDR1 is SEHNR, CDR2 FQNEAQ (reference sequence). Trimming left V 11 bases short and J 4 bases short, with 23 bases between. This CDR3 is built from 15 residues. As DNA, the CDR3 is TGTGCCGCCACCCCACCGGGGCAGGGAACAGAGACCCAGTACTTC. Its protein product is CAATPPGQGTETQYF.

This clonotype was counted many times. The V and J genes are TRBV5-6 and TRBJ1-4; D is unresolved. The CDR3 is 16 amino acids. The germline V gene has CDR1 SGHDT and CDR2 YYEEEE. V lost 0 bases and J lost 7, with 16 bases in between. As DNA, the CDR3 is TGTGCCAGCAGCTTGGATCCCGCAGCCAAGGGTGAAAAACTGTTTTTT. Translating gives CASSLDPAAKGEKLFF.

The chain recombines TRBV5-1 with TRBJ1-2; 7 bases fit TRBD1. Per germline, CDR1 SGHRS and CDR2 YFSETQ. The CDR3 has 13 residues. V lost 4 bases, J lost 5 bases, and 5 bases stayed unmatched. The chain's CDR3 is CASSIDREYGYTF. The CDR3 DNA is TGCGCCAGCAGCATAGACAGGGAATATGGCTACACCTTC.

This chain joins TRBV20-1 and TRBJ1-2, with a possible D match to TRBD1 (6 bases). Germline CDR1 is DFQATT and CDR2 is SNEGSKA (reference sequence). Trimming shortened V by 0 bases and J by 8 bases, and 22 bases separated the two germline ends. The length of the CDR3 is 16 residues. CDR3 sequence (DNA): TGCAGTGCTAGAGACTTGCGCGGGGAGGGGGACGTCGGCTACACCTTC. This translates into CSARDLRGEGDVGYTF.

This clonotype was found many times. This chain connects TRBV7-2 to TRBJ2-2; no reliable D call. With 2 bases removed from V and 1 base from J, the gap between germline ends came to 2 bases. Germline V CDR1 and CDR2: SGHTA, FQGNSA. This CDR3 is built from 13 residues. The CDR3 bases are TGTGCCAGCAGCTTACTGAACACCGGGGAGCTGTTTTTT. It codes for CASSLLNTGELFF. Looking up the rest from reference TRBV7-2 and TRBJ2-2 gives the full variable domain: GAGVSQSPSNKVTEKGKDVELRCDPISGHTALYWYRQSLGQGLEFLIYFQGNSAPDKSGLPSDRFSAERTGGSVSTLTIQRTQQEDSAVYLCASSLLNTGELFFGEGSRLTVL.

This clonotype has just a few counts. The chain carries TRBV5-5 and TRBJ1-4, with D possibly TRBD1 on 5 matching bases. This CDR3 is 14 amino acids long. V was clipped by 2 bases and J by 7 bases, with 12 bases between them. Germline CDR1 reads SGHKS; CDR2 reads YYEKEE (reference sequence). The CDR3 DNA is TGTGCCAGCAGCTTTGGGGGAAGCGGTGAAAAACTGTTTTTT. Residues: CASSFGGSGEKLFF.

The chain carries TRBV6-1 and TRBJ1-3; maybe TRBD1 (6 bases). The V and J ends lost 5 bases and 0 bases respectively, with 11 bases between them. The CDR3 length is 15 residues. Germline loops: CDR1 MNHNS, CDR2 SASEGT. The CDR3 loop is CASSPGAYSGNTIYF. The CDR3 DNA sequence: TGTGCCAGCAGTCCAGGGGCCTACTCTGGAAACACCATATATTTT.

The V and J genes are TRBV6-1 and TRBJ2-1; possibly TRBD1 or TRBD2 for D (6 bases each). This CDR3 has 16 amino acids. The germline V and J ends were trimmed by 5 bases and 3 bases, with 17 bases remaining between them. Germline-derived CDR1 and CDR2 are MNHNS and SASEGT. The CDR3 sequence is CASSPFVGGRYNEQFF. CDR3 bases: TGTGCCAGCAGTCCCTTTGTGGGGGGCCGCTACAATGAGCAGTTCTTC.

The chain carries TRBV6-5 and TRBJ2-2, with 9 bases matching TRBD1. The CDR3 extends over 16 amino acids. CDR1 and CDR2 from the germline V gene are MNHEY and SVGAGI. The V segment lost 2 bases and the J segment 3 bases; nucleotides outside the gene matches: 4. The CDR3 sequence is CASSYLGQGYTGELFF. The CDR3 region has the DNA TGTGCCAGCAGTTACCTGGGACAGGGATACACCGGGGAGCTGTTTTTT.

The chain couples TRBV27 to TRBJ2-1, with TRBD2 matching 11 bases. J gave up 0 bases and V 0 bases, and 13 bases lay outside the gene matches. Germline CDR1 reads MNHEY; CDR2 reads SMNVEV (reference sequence). This CDR3 has 21 residues. For the CDR3, the DNA is TGTGCCAGCAGTTTATCACCATTAGCGGGAGGGCCTTTGGACTCCTACAATGAGCAGTTCTTC. It translates to CASSLSPLAGGPLDSYNEQFF.

Details on this clonotype: This may stem from a read error, because a much larger clone lies one nucleotide away. The chain employs TRBV12-3 or TRBV12-4 and TRBJ1-2, with D possibly matching TRBD1 (5 bases). The CDR3 length is 14 residues. V was cut by 5 bases and J by 6 bases, with 16 bases left in between. The CDR3 loop reads CASSPRRGTHGYTF. CDR3 nucleotides: TGTGCCAGCAGTCCCCGCCGAGGGACCCATGGCTACACCTTC.

Notes on this clonotype: A read error is possible here, since a much larger clone lies one base away. The chain carries TRBV28 and TRBJ1-2, with 9 bases matching TRBD1. Germline CDR1 is MDHEN and CDR2 is SYDVKM. This CDR3 spans 14 amino acids. The chain's CDR3 is CASSPGQGGDGCTF. Written as DNA, the CDR3 is TGTGCCAGCAGTCCGGGACAGGGCGGGGATGGCTGCACCTTC.

This clonotype came up a few times. J is TRBJ2-2 and V is TRBV11-1; no reliable D call. The germline V gene has CDR1 SGHAT and CDR2 FQDESV (reference sequence). The V gene lost 0 bases and the J gene lost 5 bases, with 7 bases spanning the gap. CDR3 size: 14 residues. CDR3 protein: CASSLAGKTGELFF. CDR3 bases: TGTGCCAGCAGCTTAGCAGGGAAGACCGGGGAGCTGTTTTTT.

This clonotype showed up just a few times. This rearrangement joins TRBV20-1 to TRBJ2-7, with unresolved D. The V end lost 3 bases, the J end lost 2 bases, and 8 bases lay between the germline ends. The CDR3 sequence is 12 residues long. Germline lookup yields CDR1 DFQATT and CDR2 SNEGSKA (reference sequence). The chain's CDR3 is CSARDAPYEQYF. CDR3 DNA: TGCAGTGCTAGGGACGCCCCCTACGAGCAGTACTTC.

Concerning this clonotype: One base separates it from a far larger clone, so it is likely a read error. The chain couples TRBV2 to TRBJ2-5; D uncertain. Germline V gene sequence: CDR1 SNHLY, CDR2 FYNNEI. CDR3 length: 15 residues. The CDR3 reads CASRVQGLSTETRYF. The CDR3 DNA sequence: TGTGCCAGCAGGGTTCAAGGCCTGAGCACCGAGACCCGGTACTTC.

At least ten counts were recorded for this clonotype. The chain recombines TRBV11-1 with TRBJ2-7; 9 bases align to TRBD2. Germline trimming cut 1 base from V and 5 bases from J; bases unmatched to any gene: 6. The CDR3 is made up of 15 amino acids. The V gene's germline CDR1 is SGHAT and CDR2 FQDESV (reference sequence). The CDR3 here is CASSLVAGDSDEQYF. As DNA, the CDR3 is TGTGCCAGCAGCTTAGTAGCGGGAGATTCCGACGAGCAGTACTTC.

The sample holds many counts of this clonotype. V is TRBV12-3 or TRBV12-4 and J is TRBJ1-5; D is unclear. Trimming cost V 4 bases and J 6 bases, with 10 bases left between them. The CDR3 runs to 13 residues. The CDR3: CASSSGSPQPQHF. The CDR3 DNA sequence: TGTGCCAGCAGTTCGGGGTCCCCTCAGCCCCAGCATTTT.